The 22 T cell receptor beta chains presented below share a single source sample, sequenced in a study of CD8 T cells in ankylosing spondylitis. Each CDR3 protein gets one entry after TCRdb re-called the 5' RACE reads with MiXCR. In the table there are fewer than 250,000 distinct CDR3 sequences, 10% of which are singletons. The sample taken for sequencing was blood, either unsorted or a sorted T cell fraction (not recorded which). Source of these receptors: a male donor with ankylosing spondylitis or in good health (not recorded which).

This clonotype was found once. A much larger clone differs by one base, so this may be a read error. V usage is TRBV29-1 and J usage is TRBJ2-7; no definite D call. The V and J ends lost 4 bases and 4 bases respectively, with 11 bases between them. Germline CDR1 and CDR2: SQVTM and ANQGSEA. The CDR3 sequence is 12 residues long. The CDR3 nucleotides read TGCAGCGTTGGTTGCGTTAGTTACGAGCAGTACTTC. It is translated as CSVGCVSYEQYF.

This clonotype was detected ten times or more. The chain carries TRBV25-1 and TRBJ1-1; D gene ambiguous. The germline CDR1 and CDR2 sequences are MGHDK and SYGVNS. The CDR3 length is 15 residues. Trimming cost V 5 bases and J 6 bases, with 19 bases left between them. The CDR3 sequence: CASSPMGGIPAEAFF. As DNA, the CDR3 is TGTGCCAGCAGTCCTATGGGTGGAATCCCGGCTGAAGCTTTCTTT.

The V and J genes are TRBV6-1 and TRBJ2-5; no definite D call. The length of the CDR3 is 9 residues. CDR1 is MNHNS and CDR2 is SASEGT in the germline V gene. V was trimmed by 5 bases and J by 9 bases, leaving 4 bases between them. The CDR3 sequence is CASSQAQYF. CDR3 nucleotide sequence: TGTGCCAGCAGTCAGGCCCAGTACTTC.

This clonotype came up a few times. The rearrangement links TRBV5-1 to TRBJ2-2; D is unclear. Per the germline V gene, CDR1 is SGHRS and CDR2 is YFSETQ. Deletions cut 4 bases from V and 3 bases from J, with 16 bases between. This CDR3 has 16 residues. The CDR3 region has the DNA TGCGCCAGCAGCCCCCTTTCTGGGTTGGACACCGGGGAGCTGTTTTTT. Its translation: CASSPLSGLDTGELFF. The full variable domain, rest sourced from reference TRBV5-1 and TRBJ2-2, is KAGVTQTPRYLIKTRGQQVTLSCSPISGHRSVSWYQQTPGQGLQFLFEYFSETQRNKGNFPGRFSGRQFSNSRSEMNVSTLELGDSALYLCASSPLSGLDTGELFFGEGSRLTVL.

This clonotype was detected ten times or more. This chain joins TRBV2 and TRBJ1-1, with TRBD1 identical over 11 bases. The germline V gene encodes CDR1 SNHLY and CDR2 FYNNEI. Unmatched junction bases numbered 4, after V lost 7 bases and J lost 0 bases. This CDR3 spans 15 amino acids. CDR3 nucleotides: TGTGCCAGCACTGGACAGGGGGCGATGAACACTGAAGCTTTCTTT. Translating it yields CASTGQGAMNTEAFF.

This clonotype was recorded at least ten times. This chain links TRBV6-5 with TRBJ2-1, with unresolved D. Trimming pared 7 bases from V and 7 bases from J, leaving 8 bases between. The CDR3 is made up of 11 amino acids. Germline-derived CDR1 and CDR2 are MNHEY and SVGAGI. The CDR3 DNA is TGTGCCAGCATTTCTGGGAATGAGCAGTTCTTC. This codes for CASISGNEQFF.

This clonotype was seen repeatedly, ten times or more. The chain carries TRBV7-2 and TRBJ1-1; TRBD1 might be the D (6 bases). There are 17 residues in the CDR3. V gave up 0 bases and J gave up 7 bases, with 21 bases separating them. Germline V gene lookup returns CDR1 SGHTA and CDR2 FQGNSA. CDR3 in amino acids: CASSLAPTYWTAGEAFF. The CDR3 nucleotides read TGTGCCAGCAGCTTAGCTCCCACCTACTGGACAGCAGGTGAAGCTTTCTTT.

This clonotype was seen repeatedly, ten times or more. The CDR3 nucleotides read TGTGCCAGCAGGAAATTCCCAAGGGACGAGCAGTACTTC. Translating gives CASRKFPRDEQYF. This chain joins TRBV6-6 and TRBJ2-7, with D uncertain. The CDR3 sequence is 13 residues long. CDR1 and CDR2 from the germline V gene are MNHNY and SVGAGI (reference sequence). The V gene lost 6 bases and the J gene lost 5 bases, with 14 bases spanning the gap.

This clonotype was detected ten times or more. The chain joins TRBV7-9 to TRBJ2-7; D could derive from TRBD1 or TRBD2 (5 bases each). V lost 1 base, J lost 4 bases, and 11 bases lay in between. This CDR3 is 14 amino acids long. CDR1 SEHNR and CDR2 FQNEAQ come from the germline V gene (reference sequence). The CDR3 sequence is CASSLGAREYEQYF. The CDR3 coding sequence is TGTGCCAGCAGCTTAGGCGCCAGGGAGTACGAGCAGTACTTC.

This clonotype showed up many times. The CDR3 here is CSANTWGHGSGNTIYF. The DNA of the CDR3 is TGCAGCGCGAACACCTGGGGACACGGCTCTGGAAACACCATATATTTT. The genes are TRBV29-1 and TRBJ1-3, with D perhaps matching TRBD1 (6 bases). V was clipped by 7 bases and J by 0 bases, with 19 bases between them. The CDR3 consists of 16 residues. CDR1 is SQVTM, CDR2 ANQGSEA, per germline.

This chain joins TRBV11-2 and TRBJ2-4, with D perhaps matching TRBD2 (6 bases). CDR3 size: 14 residues. Between the trimmed V and J ends, which lost 1 base and 6 bases, there was a span of 10 bases. Germline V gene data show CDR1 as SGHAT and CDR2 as FQNNGV. This CDR3 is CASSLGGRRNIQYF. CDR3 DNA sequence: TGTGCCAGCAGCTTAGGGGGGAGGAGAAACATTCAGTACTTC.

The CDR3 loop reads CASSPGTPTYEQYF. CDR3 sequence (DNA): TGTGCCAGCAGCCCCGGGACACCTACCTACGAGCAGTACTTC. This sequence joins TRBV7-2 and TRBJ2-7; TRBD1 might be the D (6 bases). The CDR3 is made up of 14 amino acids. The V and J ends lost 5 bases and 2 bases respectively, with 13 bases between them. Germline CDR1 is SGHTA and CDR2 is FQGNSA. The entire variable domain, with the rest obtained from reference TRBV7-2 and TRBJ2-7, is as follows: GAGVSQSPSNKVTEKGKDVELRCDPISGHTALYWYRQSLGQGLEFLIYFQGNSAPDKSGLPSDRFSAERTGGSVSTLTIQRTQQEDSAVYLCASSPGTPTYEQYFGPGTRLTVT.

V and J are TRBV29-1 and TRBJ1-5, with unresolved D. The CDR3 runs to 13 residues. V was cut by 2 bases and J by 0 bases, with 5 bases left in between. Germline V gene sequence: CDR1 SQVTM, CDR2 ANQGSEA. The CDR3 here is CSVEWASNQPQHF. CDR3 nucleotide sequence: TGCAGCGTTGAATGGGCTAGCAATCAGCCCCAGCATTTT.

This clonotype was seen ten or more times. This chain links TRBV3-1 with TRBJ2-1, with a weak D call TRBD1 (6 bases). Germline CDR1 and CDR2: LGHDT and YNNKEL (reference sequence). The length of the CDR3 is 18 residues. Trimming pared 2 bases from V and 1 base from J, leaving 18 bases between. CDR3 protein: CASSQKSWDKLSYNEQFF. CDR3 nucleotide sequence: TGTGCCAGCAGCCAAAAGAGCTGGGACAAGCTTTCCTACAATGAGCAGTTCTTC.

The rearrangement joins TRBV7-9 to TRBJ2-7; 12 bases are a match to TRBD2. The CDR3 consists of 15 residues. J lost 4 bases, V lost 5 bases, and 6 bases had no gene match. Germline loops: CDR1 SEHNR, CDR2 FQNEAQ (reference sequence). This CDR3 reads CASSPSTSGSYEQYF. CDR3 DNA sequence: TGTGCCAGCAGCCCCTCGACTAGCGGGAGTTACGAGCAGTACTTC. Variable domain in full (rest from reference TRBV7-9 and TRBJ2-7): DTGVSQNPRHKITKRGQNVTFRCDPISEHNRLYWYRQTLGQGPEFLTYFQNEAQLEKSRLLSDRFSAERPKGSFSTLEIQRTEQGDSAMYLCASSPSTSGSYEQYFGPGTRLTVT.

This clonotype has ten or more counts. As DNA, the CDR3 is TGTGCCAGCAGCCAAGAACCCCCTAGCACAGATACGCAGTATTTT. Its protein product is CASSQEPPSTDTQYF. The rearrangement links TRBV4-2 to TRBJ2-3; D uncertain. Germline V lookup: CDR1 LGHNA, CDR2 YNFKEQ. CDR3 length: 15 amino acids. The V and J ends lost 0 bases and 0 bases respectively, with 7 bases between them.

This clonotype was seen more than once but under ten times. V is TRBV4-1 and J is TRBJ2-5; 8 bases map to TRBD1. J gave up 2 bases and V 0 bases, and 2 bases lay outside the gene matches. The CDR3 is made up of 15 amino acids. Germline CDR1 and CDR2: MGHRA and YSYEKL. CDR3 nucleotide sequence: TGCGCCAGCAGCCAAGACGGGACAGGACAAGAGACCCAGTACTTC. Translated, it gives CASSQDGTGQETQYF.

The table lists this clonotype with many counts. The chain recombines TRBV12-3 or TRBV12-4 with TRBJ2-4; 9 positions agree with TRBD1. The V segment lost 10 bases and the J segment 7 bases; nucleotides outside the gene matches: 5. This CDR3 region has 12 residues. This chain's CDR3 is CATTGGENIQYF. In DNA, the CDR3 is TGTGCCACGACAGGGGGAGAGAACATTCAGTACTTC.

Ten or more counts support this clonotype. The chain links TRBV20-1 to TRBJ2-7, with 7 bases fitting TRBD1. This CDR3 has 14 amino acids. Germline assignment: CDR1 DFQATT and CDR2 SNEGSKA (reference sequence). V dropped 4 bases and J dropped 4; count of bases not matched to a gene: 10. The CDR3 DNA follows: TGCAGTGCTACACACCGGGACAGACTTTACGAGCAGTACTTC. Translated, it gives CSATHRDRLYEQYF.

This clonotype was counted many times. V is TRBV4-2 and J is TRBJ2-3, with TRBD2 as a possible D gene (6 bases). V was cut by 1 base and J by 8 bases, with 16 bases left in between. Germline-derived CDR1 and CDR2 are LGHNA and YNFKEQ. This CDR3 has 15 residues. The CDR3 DNA sequence: TGTGCCAGCAGCCAAGTAGGAGACTTGCGGGGTACGCAGTATTTT. Translation gives CASSQVGDLRGTQYF.

This clonotype has a count of ten or more. The chain is built from TRBV27 and TRBJ2-7; TRBD2 aligns across 8 bases. V shed 7 bases and J 6 bases; nucleotides not matched to a gene: 14. CDR3 length equals 15 residues. Germline loops: CDR1 MNHEY, CDR2 SMNVEV (reference sequence). The CDR3 DNA follows: TGTGCCAGCACCTATCGCTCGGGAGGGAGGGGCGAGCAGTACTTC. It specifies CASTYRSGGRGEQYF.

V usage is TRBV13 and J usage is TRBJ2-3; 10 bases match TRBD2. Germline values: CDR1 PRHDT, CDR2 FYEKMQ (reference sequence). This CDR3 is 19 amino acids long. J gave up 2 bases and V 8 bases, and 19 bases lay outside the gene matches. CDR3 loop: CASGQAGGLAVPYTDTQYF. As DNA, the CDR3 is TGTGCCAGCGGCCAAGCGGGAGGGCTGGCCGTCCCGTACACAGATACGCAGTATTTT. The full variable domain, with the rest looked up from reference TRBV13 and TRBJ2-3, is AAGVIQSPRHLIKEKRETATLKCYPIPRHDTVYWYQQGPGQDPQFLISFYEKMQSDKGSIPDRFSAQQFSDYHSELNMSSLELGDSALYFCASGQAGGLAVPYTDTQYFGPGTRLTVL.